This entry lists 28 T cell receptor beta chains sequenced from one sample in a study of monozygotic twins with inflammatory bowel disease. TCRdb reanalyzed the 5' RACE reads, giving one entry per CDR3 protein sequence and no DNA. The ten top clones account for about 2.7%, within a sample of over 150,000 distinct CDR3 sequences. Material: blood. Receptor source: a human donor with ulcerative colitis or Crohn's disease, or a healthy co-twin of an affected twin (not recorded which).

V is TRBV28 and J is TRBJ1-2; the TRBD1 assignment by TCRdb is unverifiable without DNA. The CDR3 has 14 residues. Germline loops: CDR1 MDHEN, CDR2 SYDVKM. CDR3 loop: CASKGQGASYGYTF.

The gene calls are TRBV28 and TRBJ1-5; without DNA, the TCRdb call of TRBD1 cannot be checked. In germline, CDR1 is MDHEN, CDR2 SYDVKM. The CDR3 loop spans 17 amino acids. The CDR3 sequence is CASSSRLGQYSNQPQHF.

This chain connects TRBV9 to TRBJ1-3. CDR3 length: 13 amino acids. Germline CDR1 is SGDLS and CDR2 is YYNGEE. The CDR3: CASSVPSGNTIYF.

CDR3 in amino acids: CSAPLAETSTDTQYF. V gene TRBV20-1 combines with J gene TRBJ2-3; lacking DNA, the TRBD2 call made by TCRdb goes unchecked. This CDR3 has 15 residues. The germline V gene encodes CDR1 DFQATT and CDR2 SNEGSKA (reference sequence).

This chain links TRBV5-1 with TRBJ2-7; TCRdb selects TRBD1, and the lack of DNA leaves this call unchecked. CDR3 size: 16 residues. The germline gives CDR1 SGHRS, CDR2 YFSETQ. The CDR3 sequence: CASSLDPGTRNYEQYF.

This chain joins TRBV11-2 and TRBJ2-7; the D call of TRBD1 rests on TCRdb alone, since no DNA is present to check it. The length of the CDR3 is 15 residues. Germline V lookup: CDR1 SGHAT, CDR2 FQNNGV. The chain's CDR3 is CASSLDTGQAYEQYF.

V is TRBV29-1 and J is TRBJ1-2; TCRdb calls TRBD1, which cannot be checked without DNA. Germline CDR1 is SQVTM and CDR2 is ANQGSEA. The CDR3 covers 13 residues. CDR3 sequence reads: CSVLGQGGYGYTF.

The chain joins TRBV28 to TRBJ2-7; TCRdb calls TRBD2, which cannot be checked without DNA. Germline loops: CDR1 MDHEN, CDR2 SYDVKM. CDR3 size: 13 residues. This chain's CDR3 is CASSLQIVYEQYF.

The chain recombines TRBV29-1 with TRBJ2-1; absent DNA, TCRdb's TRBD1 call cannot be checked. The germline CDR1 and CDR2 sequences are SQVTM and ANQGSEA. The CDR3 consists of 14 residues. CDR3 amino acids: CSVDPGHPYNEQFF.

The rearrangement uses TRBV20-1 and TRBJ2-1; the TRBD2 assignment by TCRdb is unverifiable without DNA. Looked up from germline, CDR1 is DFQATT and CDR2 is SNEGSKA (reference sequence). The CDR3 has 12 amino acids. The CDR3 loop is CSAGLVSNEQFF.

This chain connects TRBV5-1 to TRBJ2-7; the D gene TCRdb calls, TRBD2, cannot be checked with no DNA. CDR3 length: 17 residues. Germline assignment: CDR1 SGHRS and CDR2 YFSETQ. CDR3 sequence reads: CASSLTGLAGLSYEQYF.

V is TRBV21-1 and J is TRBJ2-7; the D call from TCRdb, TRBD1, cannot be confirmed without DNA. TRBV21-1 is tagged as a pseudogene. CDR3 length equals 15 residues. The CDR3 spells CASSKAFGGVRGQYF.

This chain connects TRBV7-9 to TRBJ1-1; the D gene TCRdb calls, TRBD1, cannot be checked with no DNA. Germline-derived CDR1 and CDR2 are SEHNR and FQNEAQ (reference sequence). The CDR3 is 15 residues long. The CDR3 region is CASSSPGQGRTEAFF.

The V call is TRBV19, the J call TRBJ1-5; lacking DNA, the TRBD1 call made by TCRdb goes unchecked. This CDR3 contains 16 residues. Per germline, CDR1 LNHDA and CDR2 SQIVND (reference sequence). The CDR3 spells CASSIGGTGGNQPQHF.

The rearrangement uses TRBV5-1 and TRBJ2-3; TCRdb gives TRBD1 as the D gene, but with no DNA this cannot be confirmed. CDR3 size: 14 residues. Per the germline V gene, CDR1 is SGHRS and CDR2 is YFSETQ. CDR3 sequence reads: CASGTGHSTDTQYF.

The gene calls are TRBV5-1 and TRBJ1-6; TCRdb designates TRBD1, a call that cannot be tested without DNA. From germline, CDR1 is SGHRS and CDR2 YFSETQ. CDR3 size: 14 residues. CDR3: CASAQGRTDSPLHF.

CDR3 in amino acids: CASSPRQESYNSPLHF. The rearrangement links TRBV6-1 to TRBJ1-6; the TCRdb D gene call, TRBD1, has no DNA to confirm it. The CDR3 loop spans 16 amino acids. Germline V gene lookup returns CDR1 MNHNS and CDR2 SASEGT.

This chain connects TRBV6-2 or TRBV6-3 to TRBJ2-2. This CDR3 contains 14 residues. The germline CDR1 and CDR2 sequences are MNHEY and SVGEGT. The CDR3 here is CASSYSLRLGELFF.

The chain links TRBV20-1 to TRBJ1-5; TCRdb designates TRBD1, a call that cannot be tested without DNA. The CDR3 is made up of 18 amino acids. Germline V gene lookup returns CDR1 DFQATT and CDR2 SNEGSKA (reference sequence). The CDR3 spells CSAKWAQGGALANQPQHF.

The rearrangement links TRBV29-1 to TRBJ2-1. This CDR3 has 14 amino acids. Per the germline V gene, CDR1 is SQVTM and CDR2 is ANQGSEA. The CDR3 sequence: CSVHRQALYNERFF.

This chain connects TRBV12-3 or TRBV12-4 to TRBJ2-7; the TCRdb call, TRBD1, lacks DNA for checking. The CDR3 runs 15 residues. The CDR3: CASRRDRGPSYEQYF.

This chain's CDR3 is CSANPQGDTQYF. The gene calls are TRBV20-1 and TRBJ2-3; absent DNA, TCRdb's TRBD1 call cannot be checked. CDR3 length: 12 residues. CDR1 and CDR2 from the germline V gene are DFQATT and SNEGSKA (reference sequence).

The chain's CDR3 is CASSPSGPGQGSYNEQFF. The genes are TRBV18 and TRBJ2-1; checking the TCRdb D call of TRBD1 is not possible without DNA. Germline assignment: CDR1 KGHSH and CDR2 LQKENI. This CDR3 is 18 amino acids long.

Here the CDR3 reads CSARESGETQYF. The chain carries TRBV20-1 and TRBJ2-5. The CDR3 consists of 12 residues. The germline CDR1 and CDR2 sequences are DFQATT and SNEGSKA (reference sequence).

The chain employs TRBV7-3 and TRBJ2-5; TCRdb reports TRBD1, a call that lacks DNA to check it against. The CDR3 covers 16 residues. Germline CDR1 SGHTA, CDR2 FQGTGA. This CDR3 is CASSPTGTGGLETQYF. The full variable domain, its missing parts supplied by reference TRBV7-3 and TRBJ2-5, is GAGVSQTPSNKVTEKGKYVELRCDPISGHTALYWYRQSLGQGPEFLIYFQGTGAADDSGLPNDRFFAVRPEGSVSTLKIQRTERGDSAVYLCASSPTGTGGLETQYFGPGTRLLVL.

This CDR3 is CSANRGNQETQYF. The chain joins TRBV20-1 to TRBJ2-5; checking the TCRdb D call of TRBD1 is not possible without DNA. Germline V CDR1 and CDR2: DFQATT, SNEGSKA (reference sequence). This CDR3 comprises 13 residues.

This chain connects TRBV5-1 to TRBJ2-5; the D call of TRBD2 rests on TCRdb alone, since no DNA is present to check it. Germline V gene data show CDR1 as SGHRS and CDR2 as YFSETQ. The CDR3 consists of 17 residues. CDR3 amino acids: CASSLGLAGGSSGTQYF.

The rearrangement uses TRBV20-1 and TRBJ2-7; TCRdb outputs TRBD1, but without DNA this stays unchecked. The CDR3 consists of 12 residues. CDR1 DFQATT and CDR2 SNEGSKA come from the germline V gene (reference sequence). The CDR3 sequence: CSPFGGTYEQYF.